Described below is a single TCR beta chain sequence and its context. The CDR3 covers 14 residues. Germline values: CDR1 MNHEY, CDR2 SMNVEV (reference sequence). V dropped 6 bases and J dropped 5; count of bases not matched to a gene: 7. The data belong to a study of blood T cell repertoires in COVID-19. Across the study: T cells, B-cell-depleted T cells, or PBMCs provided the cDNA or gDNA that served as material.

Authors' analysis steps: Reference gene primer amplification gave nucleated cell count estimates. Method: immunoSEQ multiplex PCR; TCRdb's copy keeps in-frame clones and lacks some. V and J calls and clone size are given by that table; D and trimming were obtained from the DNA. The sample consists of 50,000 to 60,000 clones, 80% to 85% of them appearing once. This sequence was found in a human donor in a cohort sampled during active or convalescent COVID-19. Sequenced: peripheral blood. The rearrangement uses TRBV27 and TRBJ1-1, with 9 bases fitting TRBD1. CDR3 region: CASRGTGWATEAFF. DNA for the CDR3: TGTGCCAGCAGGGGGACAGGGTGGGCGACTGAAGCTTTCTTT.